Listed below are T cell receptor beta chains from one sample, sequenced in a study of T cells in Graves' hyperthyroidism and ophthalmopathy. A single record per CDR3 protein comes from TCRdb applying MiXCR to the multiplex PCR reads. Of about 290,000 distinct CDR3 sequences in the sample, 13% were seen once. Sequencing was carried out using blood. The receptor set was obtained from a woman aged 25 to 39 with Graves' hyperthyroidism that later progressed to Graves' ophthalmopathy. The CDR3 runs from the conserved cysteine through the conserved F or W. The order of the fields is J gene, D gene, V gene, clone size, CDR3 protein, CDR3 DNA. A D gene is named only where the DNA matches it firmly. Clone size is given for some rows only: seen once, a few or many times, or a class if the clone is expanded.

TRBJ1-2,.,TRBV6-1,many,CASSLPPSDYGYTF,TGTGCCAGCAGTTTGCCGCCGAGTGACTATGGCTACACCTTC
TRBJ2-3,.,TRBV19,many,CASILRRKDSSTDTQYF,TGTGCCAGTATCCTCCGACGCAAGGACAGCAGCACAGATACGCAGTATTTT
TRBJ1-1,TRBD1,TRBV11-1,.,CASSLGFGQGRTEAFF,TGTGCCAGCAGCTTAGGCTTTGGACAGGGTCGTACTGAAGCTTTCTTT
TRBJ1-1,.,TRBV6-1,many,CASSWGDTNTEAFF,TGTGCCAGCAGTTGGGGGGACACGAACACTGAAGCTTTCTTT
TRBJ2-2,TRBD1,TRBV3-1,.,CASSQSDRGRGGELFF,TGTGCCAGCAGCCAATCGGACAGGGGTCGGGGCGGGGAGCTGTTTTTT
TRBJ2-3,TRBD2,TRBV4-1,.,CASSVRTSASTDTQYF,TGCGCCAGCAGCGTCCGCACTAGCGCAAGCACAGATACGCAGTATTTT
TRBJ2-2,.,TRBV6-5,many,CASSYAGPYTGELFF,TGTGCCAGCAGTTACGCAGGACCTTACACCGGGGAGCTGTTTTTT
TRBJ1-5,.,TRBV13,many,CASSLGGGTDQPQHF,TGTGCCAGCAGCTTAGGAGGGGGTACCGATCAGCCCCAGCATTTT
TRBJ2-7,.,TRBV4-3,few,CASSQQAFSSYEQYF,TGCGCCAGCAGCCAGCAGGCTTTTAGCTCCTACGAGCAGTACTTC
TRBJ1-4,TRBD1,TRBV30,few,CAWGGQGVTNEKLFF,TGTGCCTGGGGGGGACAGGGGGTTACTAATGAAAAACTGTTTTTT
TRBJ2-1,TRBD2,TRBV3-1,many,CASSQDLTGGTYPEFF,TGTGCCAGCAGCCAAGATCTAACGGGAGGAACCTACCCTGAGTTCTTC
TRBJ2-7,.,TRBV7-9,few,CASSGLSSERYF,TGTGCCAGCAGCGGATTGAGTTCCGAGCGGTACTTC
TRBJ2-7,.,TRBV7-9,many,CASSHRDLSPYEQYF,TGTGCCAGCAGCCACCGGGACCTCTCCCCTTACGAGCAGTACTTC
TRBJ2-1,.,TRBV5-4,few,CASSLEAASYNEQFF,TGTGCCAGCAGCTTGGAAGCGGCCTCCTACAATGAGCAGTTCTTC
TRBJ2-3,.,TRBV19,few,CASSKFAAKGTDTQYF,TGTGCCAGTAGTAAGTTTGCCGCCAAGGGCACAGATACGCAGTATTTT
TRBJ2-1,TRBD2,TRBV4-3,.,CASSQALAGDYNEQFF,TGCGCCAGCAGCCAGGCTTTAGCGGGAGACTACAATGAGCAGTTCTTC
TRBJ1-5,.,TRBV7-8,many,CASALSGNPRGNQPQHF,TGTGCCAGCGCTCTATCGGGGAATCCCCGAGGCAATCAGCCCCAGCATTTT
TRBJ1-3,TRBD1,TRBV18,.,CASSRGTGNSGNTIYF,TGTGCCAGCTCACGAGGGACAGGGAACTCTGGAAACACCATATATTTT
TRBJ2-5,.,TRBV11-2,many,CASSSGLTGLQETQYF,TGTGCCAGCAGCTCTGGATTGACAGGCCTCCAAGAGACCCAGTACTTC
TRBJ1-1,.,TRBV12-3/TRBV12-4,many,CASSPHPRRTLNTEAFF,TGTGCCAGCAGTCCCCATCCCCGACGGACTCTGAACACTGAAGCTTTCTTT
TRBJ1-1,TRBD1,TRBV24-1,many,CATSEGGTGGERAFF,TGTGCCACCAGTGAGGGAGGGACAGGGGGCGAACGAGCTTTCTTT
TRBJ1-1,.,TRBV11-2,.,CASSPPASGGGEAFF,TGTGCCAGCAGCCCACCGGCTAGCGGGGGGGGTGAAGCTTTCTTT
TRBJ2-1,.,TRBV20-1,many,CSARDTPYNEQFF,TGCAGTGCTAGAGATACCCCGTACAATGAGCAGTTCTTC
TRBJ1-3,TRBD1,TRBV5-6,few,CASSLEGTGVSGNTIYF,TGTGCCAGCAGCTTGGAGGGGACAGGGGTTTCTGGAAACACCATATATTTT
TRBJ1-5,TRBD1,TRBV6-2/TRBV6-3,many,CASQEGDRVQPQHF,TGTGCCAGCCAGGAGGGTGACAGGGTTCAGCCCCAGCATTTT
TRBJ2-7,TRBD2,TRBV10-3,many,CAVSGVGGSSYEQYF,TGTGCCGTCAGCGGGGTGGGGGGGAGCTCCTACGAGCAGTACTTC
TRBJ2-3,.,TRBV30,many,CAWRKSFTDTQYF,TGTGCCTGGAGGAAGAGTTTCACAGATACGCAGTATTTT
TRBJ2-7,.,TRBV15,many,CATSREEGAIYEQYF,TGTGCCACCAGCAGAGAGGAGGGGGCCATCTACGAGCAGTACTTC
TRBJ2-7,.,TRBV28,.,CASSLKGKGSYEQYF,TGTGCCAGCAGTTTAAAGGGAAAGGGATCCTACGAGCAGTACTTC
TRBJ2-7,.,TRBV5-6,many,CASSERGPYEQYF,TGTGCCAGCAGCGAACGGGGGCCCTACGAGCAGTACTTC
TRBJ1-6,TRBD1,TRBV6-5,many,CASSYRDRGSPLHF,TGTGCCAGCAGTTACCGGGACAGGGGTTCACCCCTCCACTTT
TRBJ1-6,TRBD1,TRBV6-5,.,CASSSDRGRRSYNSPLHF,TGTGCCAGCAGTTCCGACAGGGGGCGAAGGTCCTATAATTCACCCCTCCACTTT
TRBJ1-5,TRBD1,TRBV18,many,CASSPDRADQPQHF,TGTGCCAGCTCACCGGACAGGGCGGATCAGCCCCAGCATTTT
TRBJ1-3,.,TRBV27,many,CASSPQALGNTIYF,TGTGCCAGCAGTCCCCAGGCGTTGGGAAACACCATATATTTT
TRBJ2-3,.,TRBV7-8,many,CASSLTLGTDTQYF,TGTGCCAGCAGCTTAACGCTAGGGACAGATACGCAGTATTTT
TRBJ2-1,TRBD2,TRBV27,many,CASSLAGEPYNEQFF,TGTGCCAGCAGTTTAGCGGGAGAACCCTACAATGAGCAGTTCTTC
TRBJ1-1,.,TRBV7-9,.,CASSFQGTEPEAFF,TGTGCCAGCAGCTTTCAGGGGACGGAACCTGAAGCTTTCTTT